The rows below give T cell receptor beta chains drawn from one sample of a study of cytomegalovirus exposure and HLA in healthy donors. Clones were read by immunoSEQ multiplex PCR, and TCRdb kept only the in-frame ones, dropping some. The sample has under 400,000 clones; roughly 87% are singletons. Sequencing used PBMCs. Every receptor here comes from a man aged 25-45 years in good health and CMV-seronegative. Both conserved end residues are trimmed from each CDR3.

v_call: TRBV27; j_call: TRBJ1-5; cdr3_aa: ASSETGLHQPQH
v_call: TRBV7-6; j_call: TRBJ2-7; cdr3_aa: ASSSGQGIFYEQY
v_call: TRBV5-4; j_call: TRBJ2-5; cdr3_aa: ASSTPGGAGETQY
v_call: TRBV27; j_call: TRBJ2-7; cdr3_aa: ASSPERGTGSFQWFYGQY
v_call: TRBV30; j_call: TRBJ1-6; cdr3_aa: AWKDLVNSPLH
v_call: TRBV18; j_call: TRBJ1-1; cdr3_aa: ASSPGDSPNTEAF
v_call: TRBV6-6; j_call: TRBJ1-5; cdr3_aa: ASSYGGQPQH
v_call: TRBV6-5; j_call: TRBJ1-2; cdr3_aa: ASAVRGADYGYT
v_call: TRBV4-1; j_call: TRBJ1-2; cdr3_aa: ASSPSRVVTYGYT
v_call: TRBV7-2; j_call: TRBJ2-5; cdr3_aa: ASSLGTTDGGTLLKTQY
v_call: TRBV29-1; j_call: TRBJ2-7; cdr3_aa: SGRTGGSEQY
v_call: TRBV4-1; j_call: TRBJ2-3; cdr3_aa: ASSQDGPTDTQY
v_call: TRBV10-2; j_call: TRBJ2-7; cdr3_aa: ASKGGGPYEQY